This T cell receptor (beta chain) was observed in a study of blood T cell repertoires in COVID-19. The wider study: The study drew acute and convalescent COVID-19 samples from the United States, Italy and Spain. Sample material is recorded as cDNA or gDNA derived from T cells, B-cell-depleted T cells, or PBMCs.

The assay was immunoSEQ multiplex PCR, and TCRdb's table has in-frame clones only and misses some. The table includes around 100,000 clones, 80% to 90% detected once. Seattle researchers signed up patients amid active infection and tracked them longitudinally. J lost 14 bases, V lost 4 bases, and 9 bases had no gene match. Germline CDR1 and CDR2: KGHDR and SFDVKD. The CDR3 sequence is 12 residues long. Sample: peripheral blood. The chain combines TRBV24-1 with TRBJ1-2, with TRBD1 matching 7 bases. This clonotype originated in an elderly man with COVID-19, enrolled during active disease. CDR3 bases: TGTGCCACCAGTGAGATAGGGACAGCGAAAACCTTC. Translating gives CATSEIGTAKTF.